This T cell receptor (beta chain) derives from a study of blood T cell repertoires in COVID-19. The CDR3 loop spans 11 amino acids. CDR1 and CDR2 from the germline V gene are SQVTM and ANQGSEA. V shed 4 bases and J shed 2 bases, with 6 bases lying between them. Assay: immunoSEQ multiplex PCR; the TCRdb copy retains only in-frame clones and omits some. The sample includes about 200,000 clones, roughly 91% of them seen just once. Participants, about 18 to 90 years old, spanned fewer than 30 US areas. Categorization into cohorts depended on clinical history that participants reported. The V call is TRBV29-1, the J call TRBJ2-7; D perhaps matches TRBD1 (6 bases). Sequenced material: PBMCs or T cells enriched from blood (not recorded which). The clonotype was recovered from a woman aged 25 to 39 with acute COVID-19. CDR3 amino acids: CSVGDTYEQYF. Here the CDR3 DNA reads TGCAGCGTTGGGGACACCTACGAGCAGTACTTC.